These T cell receptor beta chains were read from a single sample in a study of T cells in Graves' hyperthyroidism and ophthalmopathy. TCRdb re-called the multiplex PCR reads through MiXCR, storing one row per CDR3 protein. Found here are fewer than 650,000 distinct CDR3 sequences, 14% of them singletons; the top ten hold roughly 7%. Sequences were obtained from blood. Source of these receptors: a woman aged 18-29 years with Graves' ophthalmopathy. CDR3s include the opening cysteine and the closing phenylalanine or tryptophan. The D gene is left open where the match is weak. Clone size appears in some rows only: once, few, many, or a class for an expanded clone.

clone_size j_call d_call v_call cdr3_aa cdr3_nt
many TRBJ2-7 - TRBV20-1 CSAGRAGSYEQYF TGCAGTGCTGGACGCGCTGGCAGCTACGAGCAGTACTTC
many TRBJ1-6 TRBD1 TRBV11-2 CASSPQGQGRSSPLHF TGTGCCAGCAGCCCCCAGGGACAGGGAAGAAGTTCACCCCTCCACTTT
few TRBJ1-1 - TRBV9 CASSVEWLNTEAFF TGTGCCAGCAGCGTAGAGTGGCTGAACACTGAAGCTTTCTTT
many TRBJ1-1 TRBD1 TRBV2 CASNPTGTYTEAFF TGTGCCAGCAATCCGACAGGGACGTACACTGAAGCTTTCTTT
- TRBJ1-6 - TRBV6-5 CASSSAGAPIVSPLHF TGTGCCAGCAGTTCCGCAGGGGCCCCGATCGTTTCACCCCTCCACTTT
- TRBJ2-3 TRBD1 TRBV6-1 CASSEAPGGPRGTQYF TGTGCCAGCAGTGAAGCGCCAGGGGGCCCTCGGGGTACGCAGTATTTT
many TRBJ2-7 TRBD2 TRBV3-1 CASSHGLAGEQYF TGTGCCAGCAGTCACGGACTAGCTGGCGAGCAGTACTTC
many TRBJ1-1 - TRBV6-1 CAGHSGHVNTEAFF TGTGCCGGCCACTCGGGACACGTGAACACTGAAGCTTTCTTT
many TRBJ2-7 TRBD1 TRBV13 CASSLGLGQDDSYEQYF TGTGCCAGCAGCTTAGGCCTGGGACAGGATGACTCCTACGAGCAGTACTTC
- TRBJ1-2 - TRBV20-1 CSACLYRENNYGYTF TGCAGTGCTTGCCTCTACAGGGAAAATAACTATGGCTACACCTTC
many TRBJ2-1 TRBD2 TRBV3-1 CASSQEREGRRNEQFF TGTGCCAGCAGCCAAGAGCGGGAGGGCCGCCGCAATGAGCAGTTCTTC
many TRBJ1-1 - TRBV6-5 CASSYQLGTDEAFF TGTGCCAGCAGTTACCAACTCGGGACGGATGAAGCTTTCTTT
few TRBJ2-2 - TRBV2 CASSGQTNTGELFF TGTGCCAGCAGTGGACAGACGAACACCGGGGAGCTGTTTTTT
many TRBJ2-1 TRBD2 TRBV7-2 CASSPLAGAWNEQFF TGTGCCAGCAGCCCACTAGCGGGAGCCTGGAATGAGCAGTTCTTC
- TRBJ1-2 - TRBV30 CAWSKDRVRLDTF TGTGCCTGGAGCAAGGACCGGGTGAGGTTAGACACCTTC
- TRBJ2-5 - TRBV7-9 CASSSAGPQETQYF TGTGCCAGCAGCTCAGCCGGACCCCAAGAGACCCAGTACTTC
many TRBJ2-3 TRBD2 TRBV7-3 CASSSGLAGGRADTQYF TGTGCCAGCAGCTCGGGACTAGCGGGAGGTAGGGCAGATACGCAGTATTTT
many TRBJ1-5 - TRBV20-1 CSARGAANQPQHF TGCAGTGCTAGAGGGGCAGCTAATCAGCCCCAGCATTTT
many TRBJ2-1 TRBD2 TRBV14 CASSPFEGLAAYNEQFF TGTGCCAGCAGCCCTTTTGAGGGACTAGCGGCCTACAATGAGCAGTTCTTC
- TRBJ1-4 TRBD1 TRBV5-1 CASSLRGQTEKLFF TGCGCCAGCAGCTTGAGGGGACAGACCGAAAAACTGTTTTTT
many TRBJ2-1 TRBD1 TRBV27 CASSLSGTGGDEQFF TGTGCCAGCAGCCTTTCCGGGACAGGGGGGGATGAGCAGTTCTTC
- TRBJ2-1 TRBD2 TRBV29-1 CSAQGLAGVYEQFF TGCAGCGCCCAGGGACTAGCGGGAGTATATGAGCAGTTCTTC
many TRBJ2-5 - TRBV9 CASSVVGGDTVSTETQYF TGTGCCAGCAGCGTAGTGGGGGGGGACACGGTCTCAACGGAGACCCAGTACTTC
many TRBJ2-7 TRBD1 TRBV9 CASSEGDRPYEQYF TGTGCCAGCAGCGAGGGGGACAGACCCTACGAGCAGTACTTC
many TRBJ2-7 - TRBV7-8 CASSLEQGLNYEQYF TGTGCCAGCAGCTTAGAGCAGGGGTTAAACTACGAGCAGTACTTC
many TRBJ1-6 - TRBV28 CASSLTVGGTLGSPLHF TGTGCCAGCAGTTTGACGGTGGGGGGGACCTTGGGTTCACCCCTCCACTTT
many TRBJ1-2 - TRBV29-1 CSAGTRSDGYTF TGCAGCGCAGGGACAAGGTCGGATGGCTACACCTTC
many TRBJ2-1 TRBD2 TRBV24-1 CATSDPSGSRDEQFF TGTGCCACCAGTGATCCAAGCGGGAGTCGAGATGAGCAGTTCTTC
many TRBJ2-5 - TRBV3-1 CASSARTQGGTQYF TGTGCCAGCAGCGCCCGGACTCAAGGGGGGACCCAGTACTTC
- TRBJ2-2 TRBD2 TRBV7-2 CASSSLPGGNTGELFF TGTGCCAGCAGCTCCCTTCCGGGGGGGAACACCGGGGAGCTGTTTTTT
many TRBJ1-5 - TRBV7-8 CASSLVGGGSQPQHF TGTGCCAGCAGCTTAGTGGGCGGCGGGTCTCAGCCCCAGCATTTT
many TRBJ2-3 - TRBV7-2 CASTRGGGADTQYF TGTGCCAGCACCCGCGGAGGGGGGGCAGATACGCAGTATTTT
many TRBJ2-1 - TRBV7-3 CASSPEGPSYNEQFF TGTGCCAGCAGCCCAGAGGGCCCTTCCTACAATGAGCAGTTCTTC
- TRBJ2-1 - TRBV6-1 CASRQGGPTYNEQFF TGTGCCAGCAGACAGGGGGGGCCTACCTACAATGAGCAGTTCTTC
few TRBJ2-3 TRBD2 TRBV30 CAFLPREGGSDTQYF TGTGCCTTCCTCCCGCGGGAGGGCGGCTCAGATACGCAGTATTTT
many TRBJ2-6 - TRBV2 CASRTPLDRSGANVLTF TGTGCCAGCAGGACACCGCTTGACAGGTCTGGGGCCAACGTCCTGACTTTC
many TRBJ2-7 - TRBV15 CATSGQLLGGEQYF TGTGCCACCAGCGGCCAACTGTTAGGCGGCGAGCAGTACTTC
- TRBJ2-5 - TRBV6-1 CASSDRGAEETQYF TGTGCCAGCAGTGATCGGGGGGCGGAGGAGACCCAGTACTTC
- TRBJ1-5 - TRBV12-5 CASGLPQPQHF TGTGCTAGTGGTTTACCTCAGCCCCAGCATTTT
many TRBJ1-2 TRBD1 TRBV7-9 CASSFSGQGGNGYTF TGTGCCAGCAGCTTCTCCGGACAGGGAGGGAATGGCTACACCTTC
many TRBJ2-3 TRBD2 TRBV12-3/TRBV12-4 CASCWESLAGAPDTQYF TGTGCCAGCTGCTGGGAATCACTAGCGGGAGCGCCAGATACGCAGTATTTT
many TRBJ1-2 - TRBV6-1 CASSGGGTNNYGYTF TGTGCCAGCAGTGGGGGGGGGACAAACAACTATGGCTACACCTTC
few TRBJ2-2 TRBD1 TRBV28 CASTSGGNTGELFF TGTGCCAGCACTTCAGGGGGAAACACCGGGGAGCTGTTTTTT
few TRBJ2-2 - TRBV12-3/TRBV12-4 CASRQGLNTGELFF TGTGCCAGCAGACAGGGTTTAAACACCGGGGAGCTGTTTTTT
many TRBJ2-5 TRBD1 TRBV28 CASSSGGRIQETQYF TGTGCCAGCAGTTCAGGGGGAAGGATCCAAGAGACCCAGTACTTC
few TRBJ1-5 - TRBV6-1 CASRMRDETKSYSNQPQHF TGTGCCAGCAGAATGAGGGACGAAACCAAATCCTATAGCAATCAGCCCCAGCATTTT
few TRBJ2-2 - TRBV2 CATRAVNTGELFF TGTGCCACCAGGGCCGTGAACACCGGGGAGCTGTTTTTT
few TRBJ2-7 TRBD1 TRBV2 CASSTGVVYEQYF TGTGCCAGCAGTACAGGGGTAGTCTACGAGCAGTACTTC
many TRBJ2-2 - TRBV11-3 CASSLDRAGGELFF TGTGCCAGCAGCTTAGACAGGGCGGGCGGGGAGCTGTTTTTT
many TRBJ1-1 - TRBV19 CASSIGTGGTEAFF TGTGCCAGTAGTATAGGCACCGGGGGCACTGAAGCTTTCTTT
- TRBJ1-1 TRBD1 TRBV20-1 CSARENDRAWTEAFF TGCAGTGCTAGAGAGAACGACAGGGCTTGGACTGAAGCTTTCTTT
- TRBJ1-5 - TRBV6-2/TRBV6-3 CASSESESQPQHF TGTGCCAGCAGTGAGTCAGAGTCCCAGCCCCAGCATTTT
few TRBJ2-2 - TRBV27 CASSLAGDTGELFF TGTGCCAGCAGTTTAGCCGGGGACACCGGGGAGCTGTTTTTT
- TRBJ2-3 - TRBV20-1 CSAPLAGNTRDTQYF TGCAGTGCCCCCCTGGCCGGGAATACAAGGGATACGCAGTATTTT
- TRBJ1-6 TRBD1 TRBV4-1 CASSQPGTGRNSPLHF TGCGCCAGCAGCCAGCCTGGGACAGGGAGGAATTCACCCCTCCACTTT